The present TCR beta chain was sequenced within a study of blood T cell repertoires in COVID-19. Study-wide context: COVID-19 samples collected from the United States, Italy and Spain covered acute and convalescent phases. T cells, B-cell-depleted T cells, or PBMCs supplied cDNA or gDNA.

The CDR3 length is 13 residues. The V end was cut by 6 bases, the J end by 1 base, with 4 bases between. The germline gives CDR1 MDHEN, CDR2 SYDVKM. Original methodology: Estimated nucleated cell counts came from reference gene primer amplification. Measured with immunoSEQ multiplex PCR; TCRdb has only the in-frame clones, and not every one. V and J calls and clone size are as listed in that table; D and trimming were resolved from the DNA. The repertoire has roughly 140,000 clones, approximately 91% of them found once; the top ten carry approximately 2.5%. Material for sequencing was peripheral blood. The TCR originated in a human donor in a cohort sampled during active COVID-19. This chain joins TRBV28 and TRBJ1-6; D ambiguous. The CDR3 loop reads CASSKSYNSPLHF. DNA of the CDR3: TGTGCCAGCAGCAAATCCTATAATTCACCCCTCCACTTT.